This T cell receptor beta chain came from a study of tumor-infiltrating lymphocytes in primary liver carcinoma. Findings and limits, study-wide: Merely about 8-24% of top clones occurred in all five tumor regions. Tumor-adjacent and tumor-blood pairs displayed less overlap than did pairs of tumor regions.

This clonotype has a handful of counts. Its antigen is unidentified. One junction end does not reproduce the germline sequence, and a read error may be involved. The CDR3 extends over 13 amino acids. From germline, CDR1 is LGHNA and CDR2 YNFKEQ. For each extraction, RNA and DNA were obtained together from roughly 20-30 mg of unsorted bulk tissue. Patients carried chronic HBV infection without prior treatment. Five separate regions of each tumor underwent sampling. Making TCR beta cDNA involved approximately 480 ng total RNA and a constant-region primer. Three-round nested multiplex PCR performed with slightly modified ARM-PCR produced the TCR beta libraries. Investigators reported that the first two PCR rounds, at about 11 cycles each, used TRBV1-TRBV30 forward primers with a C-beta reverse primer. TCRdb reprocessed the multiplex PCR reads via MiXCR and lists one record per CDR3 protein. Of approximately 40,000 distinct CDR3 sequences detected, just under 75% appear once; the ten largest clones hold 16%.

This sequence joins TRBV4-2 and TRBJ1-4; no clear D. Sequencing input: liver tumor tissue from sampling region 4. Subset specified: tumor region T4, right-lateral pole. The clonotype comes from a man aged 40-49 years with primary liver carcinoma and hepatitis B virus infection. The CDR3 coding sequence is TGTGCCAGCAGCCAGCTCCACCGTGAAAAACAGCTTTTT. This codes for CASSQLHREKQLF.